The source of this TCR beta chain is a study of cytomegalovirus exposure and HLA in healthy donors. Measured with immunoSEQ multiplex PCR; TCRdb has only the in-frame clones, and not every one. The sample gives approximately 300,000 clones, roughly 88% of which show up once; about 0.91% is in the top ten. From germline, CDR1 is KGHSH and CDR2 LQKENI. The length of the CDR3 is 13 residues. V was trimmed by 1 base and J by 10 bases, leaving 13 bases between them. The TCR was taken from a woman younger than 35 in good health and CMV-seronegative. The sequenced material came from PBMCs. V is TRBV18 and J is TRBJ1-1, with D perhaps matching TRBD1 (6 bases). The CDR3: CASSPQTAGVAFF. The CDR3 coding sequence is TGTGCCAGCTCACCACAGACCGCAGGGGTAGCTTTCTTT.